The T cell receptor (beta chain) described here comes from a study of T cell responses to AZD1222 COVID-19 vaccine. This clone occurred once. Its antigen is as yet unknown. Trimming cost V 1 base and J 3 bases; bases outside gene matches: 6. Germline CDR1 reads SGHDN; CDR2 reads FVKESK. There are 15 residues in the CDR3. The protocol was immunoSEQ multiplex PCR, while the TCRdb copy is restricted to in-frame clones and leaves out a portion. The data show roughly 120,000 clones, around 93% seen once. Overall study results and limits: Unmutated regions of variants are reportedly targeted by nearly half of spike-specific TCRs.

This TCR was sampled from an adult in good health. The sequences come from peripheral blood, collected on day 0 of AZD1222 vaccination. The chain has TRBV14 and TRBJ2-7; 7 nucleotides line up with TRBD2. DNA of the CDR3: TGTGCCAGCAGCCAAGTCGCTAGCGGATACTACGAGCAGTACTTC. Amino acid sequence: CASSQVASGYYEQYF.